Following are 21 T cell receptor beta chains from one sample sequenced in a study of CXCR3-negative and CXCR3-positive naive CD8 T cells. Study outcomes and limitations: Researchers report that CXCR3-positive naive cells carry more hydrophobic TRB CDR3s than CXCR3-negative naive cells.

These receptors have no identified antigens. Preparation of TRB cDNA libraries relied on 5' RACE carrying UMI labels. TCRdb re-analyzed the 5' RACE reads; it lists each CDR3 protein once, without DNA. The sample has some 150,000 distinct CDR3 sequences, and its top ten clones hold roughly 0.41%. The sequencing input was naive CXCR3+ CD8+ T cells from blood. The subset was: CD45RO-CCR7+CD27+CD95- naive CD8+ T cells expressing CXCR3 (TNR3+). The source is a human donor in good health. Some clones in this sample may be carry-over from other donors' samples.

V gene TRBV7-9 combines with J gene TRBJ1-5; the TCRdb D gene call, TRBD1, has no DNA to confirm it. This CDR3 has 13 amino acids. Germline V gene sequence: CDR1 SEHNR, CDR2 FQNEAQ (reference sequence). Here the CDR3 reads CASSWDRNQPQHF. The full variable domain, in which reference TRBV7-9 and TRBJ1-5 provide the parts outside the CDR3, is DTGVSQNPRHKITKRGQNVTFRCDPISEHNRLYWYRQTLGQGPEFLTYFQNEAQLEKSRLLSDRFSAERPKGSFSTLEIQRTEQGDSAMYLCASSWDRNQPQHFGDGTRLSIL.

The chain couples TRBV6-5 to TRBJ1-2; TCRdb's D call, TRBD1, is unchecked because there is no DNA. Germline CDR1 and CDR2: MNHEY and SVGAGI. The CDR3 runs to 13 residues. The chain's CDR3 is CASSYTGTDGYTF.

This rearrangement joins TRBV7-3 to TRBJ2-3; with no DNA, the TCRdb D assignment of TRBD2 cannot be verified. The CDR3 spans 15 residues. Germline V gives CDR1 SGHTA, CDR2 FQGTGA. CDR3 loop: CASSHYVGPLDTQYF. Drawing the rest from reference TRBV7-3 and TRBJ2-3, the complete variable domain is GAGVSQTPSNKVTEKGKYVELRCDPISGHTALYWYRQSLGQGPEFLIYFQGTGAADDSGLPNDRFFAVRPEGSVSTLKIQRTERGDSAVYLCASSHYVGPLDTQYFGPGTRLTVL.

V usage is TRBV29-1 and J usage is TRBJ1-1. Germline lookup yields CDR1 SQVTM and CDR2 ANQGSEA. This CDR3 is 12 amino acids long. The CDR3 is CSVETQNTEAFF.

The rearrangement uses TRBV23-1 and TRBJ2-7; the TCRdb D gene call, TRBD1, has no DNA to confirm it. TRBV23-1 is identified as an open reading frame with a role that is uncertain. The CDR3 runs to 13 residues. CDR3 residues: CAREKAGSYEQYF.

The genes are TRBV2 and TRBJ1-2; the TCRdb D gene call, TRBD1, has no DNA to confirm it. Germline CDR1 is SNHLY and CDR2 is FYNNEI. The CDR3 sequence is 16 residues long. The CDR3 sequence is CASSERGGYQIYGYTF.

V usage is TRBV10-3 and J usage is TRBJ1-2; the TCRdb call, TRBD1, lacks DNA for checking. Germline V gene lookup returns CDR1 ENHRY and CDR2 SYGVKD. The CDR3 has 15 amino acids. CDR3 protein: CAISESPPGGYGYTF.

The V gene is TRBV29-1, the J gene TRBJ2-1. The CDR3 sequence is 12 residues long. Germline V CDR1 and CDR2: SQVTM, ANQGSEA. The CDR3 is CSVWGPTNEQFF.

The chain combines TRBV5-6 with TRBJ2-1. The CDR3 length is 15 residues. Looked up from germline, CDR1 is SGHDT and CDR2 is YYEEEE. The chain's CDR3 is CASSLGALPYNEQFF.

The J gene is TRBJ1-2, the V gene TRBV28. This CDR3 has 15 amino acids. Germline-derived CDR1 and CDR2 are MDHEN and SYDVKM. The CDR3 loop reads CASSFSSFLGYGYTF.

The chain combines TRBV3-1 with TRBJ2-7; there is no DNA to check the TCRdb D call of TRBD1. The CDR3 covers 16 residues. The V gene's germline CDR1 is LGHDT and CDR2 YNNKEL (reference sequence). CDR3 in amino acids: CASSQELPGTGIEQYF.

The gene calls are TRBV6-5 and TRBJ2-4; TCRdb lists TRBD1, though no DNA is available to test this call. Germline lookup yields CDR1 MNHEY and CDR2 SVGAGI. This CDR3 has 14 amino acids. The CDR3 region is CASSYGQGLDIQYF.

The genes are TRBV7-3 and TRBJ2-6; TCRdb gives TRBD1 as the D gene, but with no DNA this cannot be confirmed. The CDR3 spans 16 residues. Germline V gene sequence: CDR1 SGHTA, CDR2 FQGTGA. CDR3 protein: CASRPTGRSGANVLTF.

This chain uses TRBV9 with TRBJ2-7; lacking DNA, the TRBD1 call made by TCRdb goes unchecked. This CDR3 contains 15 residues. Germline V gives CDR1 SGDLS, CDR2 YYNGEE. The CDR3 is CASSATGERTYEQYF.

V is TRBV28 and J is TRBJ1-5; the D gene TCRdb calls, TRBD1, cannot be checked with no DNA. The CDR3 has 19 amino acids. CDR1 and CDR2 from the germline V gene are MDHEN and SYDVKM. CDR3 sequence reads: CASSATGTGKRFSNQPQHF.

The genes are TRBV5-5 and TRBJ2-7; TCRdb's D gene call, TRBD1, goes unchecked for lack of DNA. Germline CDR1 is SGHKS and CDR2 is YYEKEE (reference sequence). The CDR3 is made up of 16 amino acids. CDR3 amino acids: CASSSWWTGNRYEQYF. The variable domain in full, completed from reference TRBV5-5 and TRBJ2-7, reads DAGVTQSPTHLIKTRGQQVTLRCSPISGHKSVSWYQQVLGQGPQFIFQYYEKEERGRGNFPDRFSARQFPNYSSELNVNALLLGDSALYLCASSSWWTGNRYEQYFGPGTRLTVT.

The chain employs TRBV6-2 or TRBV6-3 and TRBJ2-1; TCRdb reports TRBD2, a call that lacks DNA to check it against. The CDR3 covers 16 residues. In germline, CDR1 is MNHEY, CDR2 SVGEGT. CDR3 sequence reads: CASSYASASGANEQFF.

The chain combines TRBV6-2 or TRBV6-3 with TRBJ2-7; the TCRdb call, TRBD2, lacks DNA for checking. CDR3 size: 16 residues. Germline V gene data show CDR1 as MNHEY and CDR2 as SVGEGT. Here the CDR3 reads CASSWYRTSGPYEQYF.

This chain uses TRBV5-5 with TRBJ2-7; TCRdb selects TRBD2, and the lack of DNA leaves this call unchecked. Per germline, CDR1 SGHKS and CDR2 YYEKEE (reference sequence). This CDR3 has 19 residues. CDR3 amino acids: CASSLAWTSGGSSSYEQYF.

CDR3 amino acids: CASSQDGTGKDEQFF. This chain uses TRBV4-3 with TRBJ2-1; with no DNA, the TCRdb D assignment of TRBD1 cannot be verified. CDR1 and CDR2 from the germline V gene are LGHNA and YSLEER. The CDR3 is 15 amino acids.

V and J are TRBV28 and TRBJ1-5; TCRdb's D call of TRBD1 is untestable without DNA. CDR3 length equals 13 residues. The germline gives CDR1 MDHEN, CDR2 SYDVKM. The CDR3 here is CASSLGGLQPQHF.